This TCR beta chain stems from a study of T cell responses to AZD1222 COVID-19 vaccine. Broader study findings: Baseline seropositives among AZD1222 recipients totaled only 6 or 7.

Some clones are missing from TCRdb's copy, which holds only in-frame ones; the method was immunoSEQ multiplex PCR. The repertoire has 140,000 to 150,000 clones, 93% of them found once; the top ten carry about 5.1%. Details on this clone: Its specificity is unknown.

The sequencing used peripheral blood, collected on day 0 of AZD1222 vaccination. The clonotype was recovered from an adult in good health.

The chain's CDR3 is CASSLSTSGYEQYF. The CDR3 DNA sequence: TGTGCCAGCAGCTTAAGTACTAGCGGGTACGAGCAGTACTTC. The chain recombines TRBV11-2 with TRBJ2-7, with 9 bases identical to TRBD2. V was clipped by 2 bases and J by 4 bases; unmatched bases: 3. The CDR3 loop spans 14 amino acids. Germline loops: CDR1 SGHAT, CDR2 FQNNGV.